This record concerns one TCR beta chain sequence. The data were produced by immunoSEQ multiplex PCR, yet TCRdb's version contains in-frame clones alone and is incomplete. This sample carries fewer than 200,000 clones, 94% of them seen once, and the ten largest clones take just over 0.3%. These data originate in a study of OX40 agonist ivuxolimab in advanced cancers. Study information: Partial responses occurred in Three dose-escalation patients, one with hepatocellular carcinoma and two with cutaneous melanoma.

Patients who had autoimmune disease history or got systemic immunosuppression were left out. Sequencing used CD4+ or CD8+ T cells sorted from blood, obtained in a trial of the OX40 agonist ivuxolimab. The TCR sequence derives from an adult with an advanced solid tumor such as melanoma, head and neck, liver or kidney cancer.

The CDR3 DNA reads TGCGCCAGCAGCCAAGCCATTAGCTCTGGAAACACCATATATTTT. This encodes CASSQAISSGNTIYF. This chain joins TRBV4-1 and TRBJ1-3; D gene unclear. Germline CDR1 is MGHRA and CDR2 is YSYEKL. V dropped 1 base and J dropped 0 bases, with 7 bases sitting between them. The CDR3 is 15 amino acids.